This T cell receptor beta chain comes out of a study of identical twins. TCRdb redid the calling of the 5' RACE reads with MiXCR, one entry per CDR3 protein. The sample has about 690,000 distinct CDR3 sequences, approximately 6.1% seen once; the top ten hold about 1.8%. This clonotype was observed at least ten times. Per the germline V gene, CDR1 is SGHRS and CDR2 is YFSETQ. The CDR3 contains 17 residues. The junction had 6 bases not matched to a gene; V was cut back by 0 bases and J by 3 bases. Healthy Caucasians made up all donors. V and J are TRBV5-1 and TRBJ2-7; the match to TRBD2 covers 13 bases. Sequenced sample: naive T cells sorted from blood. This TCR derives from a man aged 18 to 29 in good health. This chain's CDR3 is CASSLGLAGGSDYEQYF. The CDR3 region has the DNA TGCGCCAGCAGCTTGGGACTAGCGGGAGGTAGTGACTACGAGCAGTACTTC.